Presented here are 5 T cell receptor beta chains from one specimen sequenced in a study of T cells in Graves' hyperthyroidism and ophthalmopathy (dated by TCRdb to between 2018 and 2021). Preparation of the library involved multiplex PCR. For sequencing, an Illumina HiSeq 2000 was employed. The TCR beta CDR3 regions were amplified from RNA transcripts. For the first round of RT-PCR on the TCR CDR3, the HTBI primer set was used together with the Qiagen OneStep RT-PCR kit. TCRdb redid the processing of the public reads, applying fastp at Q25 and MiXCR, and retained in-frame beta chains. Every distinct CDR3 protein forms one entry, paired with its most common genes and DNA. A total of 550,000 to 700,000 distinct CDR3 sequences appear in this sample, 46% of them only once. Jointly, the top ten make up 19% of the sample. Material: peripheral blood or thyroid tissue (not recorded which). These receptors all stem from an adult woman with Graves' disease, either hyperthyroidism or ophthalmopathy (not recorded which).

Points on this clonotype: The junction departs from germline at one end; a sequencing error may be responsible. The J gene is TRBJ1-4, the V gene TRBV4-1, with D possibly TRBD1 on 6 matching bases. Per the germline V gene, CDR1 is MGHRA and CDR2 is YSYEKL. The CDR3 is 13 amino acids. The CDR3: CASSARGGAKLLF. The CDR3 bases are TGCGCCAGCAGCGCCCGAGGGGGGGCAAAACTGCTTTTT.

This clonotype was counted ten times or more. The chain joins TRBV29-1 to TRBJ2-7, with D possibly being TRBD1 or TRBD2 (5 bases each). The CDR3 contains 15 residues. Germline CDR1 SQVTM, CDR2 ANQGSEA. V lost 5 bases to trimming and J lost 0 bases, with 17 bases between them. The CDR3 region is CSVRGAQVSSYEQYF. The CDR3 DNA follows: TGCAGCGTTCGAGGGGCGCAGGTGAGCTCCTACGAGCAGTACTTC.

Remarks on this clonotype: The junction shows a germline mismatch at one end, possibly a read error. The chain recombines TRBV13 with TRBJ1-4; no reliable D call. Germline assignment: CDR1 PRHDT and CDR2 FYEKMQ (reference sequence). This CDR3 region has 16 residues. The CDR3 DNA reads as TGTGCCAGCAGTTCCAAGACGGAGGATTCTAATGAAAAATTGTTTTTT. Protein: CASSSKTEDSNEKLFF. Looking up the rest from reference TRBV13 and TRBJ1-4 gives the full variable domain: AAGVIQSPRHLIKEKRETATLKCYPIPRHDTVYWYQQGPGQDPQFLISFYEKMQSDKGSIPDRFSAQQFSDYHSELNMSSLELGDSALYFCASSSKTEDSNEKLFFGSGTQLSVL.

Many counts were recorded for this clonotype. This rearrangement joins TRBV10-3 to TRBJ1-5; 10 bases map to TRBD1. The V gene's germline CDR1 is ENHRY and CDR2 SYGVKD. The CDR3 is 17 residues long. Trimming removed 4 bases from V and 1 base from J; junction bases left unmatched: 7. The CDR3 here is CAISGTGGEGSNQPQHF. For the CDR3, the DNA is TGTGCCATCAGTGGGACAGGGGGAGAGGGAAGCAATCAGCCCCAGCATTTT.

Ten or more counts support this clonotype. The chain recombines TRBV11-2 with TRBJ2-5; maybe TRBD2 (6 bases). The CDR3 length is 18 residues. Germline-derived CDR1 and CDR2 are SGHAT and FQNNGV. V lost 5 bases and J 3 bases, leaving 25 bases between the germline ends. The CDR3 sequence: CASSPAVFGGTREETQYF. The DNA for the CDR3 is TGTGCCAGCAGCCCCGCAGTATTTGGCGGGACGCGGGAAGAGACCCAGTACTTC.